This passage covers 9 T cell receptor beta chains from one sample sequenced in a study of CD8+ T cells in alopecia areata. Stated treatment: oral pan-JAK inhibitor, 5-10 mg twice daily. In each case, RNA was isolated and then reverse transcribed into cDNA as the sequencing template. The method was immunoSEQ multiplex PCR; TCRdb's version includes in-frame clones alone and lacks a portion of them. The sample consists of under 350,000 clones, roughly 50% of them appearing once. The sequences come from CD4+ T cells sorted from blood, collected at week 24, from a patient treated with tofacitinib. These receptor sequences come from a human donor with alopecia areata.

This clone turned up a few times. DNA for the CDR3: TGTGCCTGGAGTGGGAAGACAGGGAGAATTGGTCGTGGCTACACCTTC. Residues: CAWSGKTGRIGRGYTF. The genes are TRBV30 and TRBJ1-2, with TRBD1 identical over 7 bases. The CDR3 totals 16 residues. The V and J ends lost 1 base and 7 bases, in that order; junction bases with no gene match: 15. Germline V gene lookup returns CDR1 GTSNPN and CDR2 SVGIG (reference sequence).

Concerning this clone: Other DNA sequences in this sample translate to the same CDR3. For the CDR3, the DNA is TGTGCCAGCAGTTTTGAAGGCAGCCTGAACTATGGCTACACCTTC. This translates into CASSFEGSLNYGYTF. The chain carries TRBV27 and TRBJ1-2; D remains unclear. Germline CDR1 and CDR2: MNHEY and SMNVEV (reference sequence). CDR3 length equals 15 residues. The ends were cut back, 3 bases at V and 2 bases at J, with 13 bases in the middle.

The rearrangement joins TRBV30 to TRBJ2-5, with a possible D match to TRBD1 (5 bases). Germline CDR1 is GTSNPN and CDR2 is SVGIG (reference sequence). Trimming removed 0 bases from V and 4 bases from J, with 12 bases in between. The CDR3 contains 14 residues. As DNA, the CDR3 is TGTGCCTGGAGTGTAGGGGCTGGTCCAGAGACCCAGTACTTC. Amino acids: CAWSVGAGPETQYF. The entire variable domain, with the rest obtained from reference TRBV30 and TRBJ2-5, is as follows: SQTIHQWPATLVQPVGSPLSLECTVEGTSNPNLYWYRQAAGRGLQLLFYSVGIGQISSEVPQNLSASRPQDRQFILSSKKLLLSDSGFYLCAWSVGAGPETQYFGPGTRLLVL.

CDR3 protein: CAWGGTGRKTYEQYF. Written as DNA, the CDR3 is TGTGCCTGGGGAGGGACAGGGAGAAAAACCTACGAGCAGTACTTC. The chain combines TRBV30 with TRBJ2-7, with 9 nucleotides matching TRBD1. This CDR3 contains 15 residues. V lost 5 bases, J lost 2 bases, and 10 bases stayed unmatched. Germline V gene data show CDR1 as GTSNPN and CDR2 as SVGIG (reference sequence).

J is TRBJ2-5 and V is TRBV4-3; D is unresolved. The ends were cut back, 4 bases at V and 4 bases at J, with 16 bases in the middle. The CDR3 sequence is 15 residues long. CDR1 is LGHNA and CDR2 is YSLEER in the germline V gene. The CDR3 bases are TGCGCCAGCAGCCCCGAACGGGCCTCGGGAGAGACCCAGTACTTC. Translation: CASSPERASGETQYF.

The gene calls are TRBV29-1 and TRBJ2-1; the D call may be TRBD1 or TRBD2 (5 bases each). V dropped 3 bases and J dropped 10 bases, with 13 bases sitting between them. The CDR3 covers 12 residues. The germline CDR1 and CDR2 sequences are SQVTM and ANQGSEA. The CDR3 DNA follows: TGCAGCGTTGACGGGACCGTCCAAGAGCAGTTCTTC. Translation: CSVDGTVQEQFF.

The genes are TRBV4-3 and TRBJ1-6, with D maybe TRBD1 (6 bases). The germline V and J ends were trimmed by 4 bases and 10 bases, with 17 bases remaining between them. CDR3 length: 15 amino acids. From germline, CDR1 is LGHNA and CDR2 YSLEER. Here the CDR3 DNA reads TGCGCCAGCAGCCGAGTAGGGGCAGGGGAATCACCCCTCCACTTT. This translates into CASSRVGAGESPLHF.

This clone appeared a few times. This chain uses TRBV2 with TRBJ2-2, with 10 bases matching TRBD1. The CDR3 is made up of 15 amino acids. The V segment lost 7 bases and the J segment 5 bases; nucleotides outside the gene matches: 7. Per the germline V gene, CDR1 is SNHLY and CDR2 is FYNNEI. The CDR3 DNA reads TGTGCCAGCATAGGTGGGACAGGGGAGACCGGGGAGCTGTTTTTT. This sequence encodes CASIGGTGETGELFF.

In its sample, this clone was seen once. The V call is TRBV5-4, the J call TRBJ2-7; 8 positions match TRBD2. The CDR3 consists of 16 residues. Germline CDR1 and CDR2: SGHNT and YYREEE (reference sequence). J gave up 3 bases and V 4 bases, and 12 bases lay outside the gene matches. The CDR3 nucleotides read TGTGCCAGCAGCCCTGGAGGGACTAGTAAATACTACGAGCAGTACTTC. Translation: CASSPGGTSKYYEQYF.